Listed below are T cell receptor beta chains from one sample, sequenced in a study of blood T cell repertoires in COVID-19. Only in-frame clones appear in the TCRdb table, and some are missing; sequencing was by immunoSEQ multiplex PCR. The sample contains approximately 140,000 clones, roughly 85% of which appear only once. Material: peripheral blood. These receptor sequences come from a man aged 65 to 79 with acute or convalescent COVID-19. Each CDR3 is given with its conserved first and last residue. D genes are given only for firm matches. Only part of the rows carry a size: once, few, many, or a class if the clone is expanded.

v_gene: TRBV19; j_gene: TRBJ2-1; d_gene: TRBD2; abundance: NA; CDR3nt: TGTGCCAGTAGTATAGGGAGCGGGAGAGGCAATGAGCAGTTCTTC; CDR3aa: CASSIGSGRGNEQFF
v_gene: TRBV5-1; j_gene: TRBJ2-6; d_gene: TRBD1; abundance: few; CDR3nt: TGCGCCAGCAGCACGGACAGGGGGTCTGGGGCCAACGTCCTGACTTTC; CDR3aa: CASSTDRGSGANVLTF
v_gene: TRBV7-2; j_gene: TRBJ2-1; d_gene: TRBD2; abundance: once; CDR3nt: TGTGCCAGCAGCTTAGTATCTAGCGGGGGTGAGCAGTTCTTC; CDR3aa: CASSLVSSGGEQFF
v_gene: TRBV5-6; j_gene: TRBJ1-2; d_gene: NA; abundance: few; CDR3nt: TGTGCCAGCAGCTTGGCGGGGGTAGGCTATGGCTACACCTTC; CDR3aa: CASSLAGVGYGYTF
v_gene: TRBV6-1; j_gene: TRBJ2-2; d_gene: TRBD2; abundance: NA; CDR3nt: TGTGCCAGCAGTGAAGCGTTAACGGGAGCGGGGGTAAACACCGGGGAGCTGTTTTTT; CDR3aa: CASSEALTGAGVNTGELFF
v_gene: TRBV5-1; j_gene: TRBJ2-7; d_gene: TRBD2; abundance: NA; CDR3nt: TGCGCCAGCAGCCCCTCCTGGGGGGGAGTGGTCGAGCAGTACTTC; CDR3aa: CASSPSWGGVVEQYF
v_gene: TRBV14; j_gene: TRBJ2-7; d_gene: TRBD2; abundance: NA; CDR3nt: TGTGCCAGCAGCCAAGCTATTGCTAGCGGGAGGGTCTACGAGCAGTACTTC; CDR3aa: CASSQAIASGRVYEQYF
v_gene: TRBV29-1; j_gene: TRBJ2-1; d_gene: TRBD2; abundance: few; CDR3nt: TGCAGCATTTCTAGCGGGAGCTCCTACAATGAGCAGTTCTTC; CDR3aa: CSISSGSSYNEQFF
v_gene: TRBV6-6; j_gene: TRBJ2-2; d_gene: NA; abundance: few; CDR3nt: TGTGCCAGCAGTTACCGGCGGGATTCCACCGGGGAGCTGTTTTTT; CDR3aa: CASSYRRDSTGELFF
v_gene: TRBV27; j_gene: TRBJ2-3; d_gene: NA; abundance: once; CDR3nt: TGTGCCAGCAGTTTCGAGGGCCCAGATACGCAGTATTTT; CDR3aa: CASSFEGPDTQYF
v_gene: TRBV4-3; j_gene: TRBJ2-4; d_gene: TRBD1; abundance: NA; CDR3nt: TGCGCCAGCAGCCACCACGGACAGGGGGTCAAAAACATTCAGTACTTC; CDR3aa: CASSHHGQGVKNIQYF
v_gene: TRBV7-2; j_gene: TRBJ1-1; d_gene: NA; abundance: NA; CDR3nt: TGTGCCAGCAGCCACCCGACACCGAACACTGAAGCTTTCTTT; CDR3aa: CASSHPTPNTEAFF
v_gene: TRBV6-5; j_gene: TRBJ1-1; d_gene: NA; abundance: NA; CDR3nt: TGTGCCAGCAGAAGACAGGAAAACACTGAAGCTTTCTTT; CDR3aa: CASRRQENTEAFF
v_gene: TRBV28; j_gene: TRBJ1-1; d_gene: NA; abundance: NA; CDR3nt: TGTGCCAGCAGTTTAAGAGGATTAGAAGCTTTCTTT; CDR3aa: CASSLRGLEAFF
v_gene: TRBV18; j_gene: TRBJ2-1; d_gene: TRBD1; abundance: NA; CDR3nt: TGTGCCAGCTCACCTCATCAGGGGGCAAGTGAGCAGTTCTTC; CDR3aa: CASSPHQGASEQFF
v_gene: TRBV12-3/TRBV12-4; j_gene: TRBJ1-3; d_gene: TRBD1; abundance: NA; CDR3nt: TGTGCCACCAAACAGGGGATTGTAAACACCATATATTTT; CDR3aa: CATKQGIVNTIYF
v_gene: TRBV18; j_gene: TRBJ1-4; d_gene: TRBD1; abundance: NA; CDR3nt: TGTGCCAGCTCACCCAGGACAGGGGAAAGAGAAAAACTGTTTTTT; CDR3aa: CASSPRTGEREKLFF
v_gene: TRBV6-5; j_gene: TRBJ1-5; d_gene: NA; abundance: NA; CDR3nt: TGTGCCAGCAGAGGACGCGGGGAGCAGCCCCAGCATTTT; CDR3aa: CASRGRGEQPQHF
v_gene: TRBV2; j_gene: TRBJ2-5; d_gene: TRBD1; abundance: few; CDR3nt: TGTGCCAGCAGTTCCCGGGACAGGGGGCGAGAGACCCAGTACTTC; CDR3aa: CASSSRDRGRETQYF
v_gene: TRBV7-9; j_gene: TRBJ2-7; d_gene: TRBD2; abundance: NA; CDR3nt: TGTGCCAGCAGCCCGGGACTAGCGGGAGAAGGCGAGCAGTACTTC; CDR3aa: CASSPGLAGEGEQYF
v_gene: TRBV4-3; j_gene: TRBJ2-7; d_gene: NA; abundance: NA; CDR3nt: TGCGCCAGCAGCCAAGATGTCGGGTACGAGCAGTACTTC; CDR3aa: CASSQDVGYEQYF
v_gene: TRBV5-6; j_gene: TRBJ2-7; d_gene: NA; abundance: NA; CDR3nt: TGTGCCAGCAGTCCCCAGCGGATGGATACGTACGAGCAGTACTTC; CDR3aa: CASSPQRMDTYEQYF
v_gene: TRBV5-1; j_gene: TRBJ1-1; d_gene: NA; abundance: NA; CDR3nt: TGCGCCAGCAGCTTGAGGGGAAACACTGAAGCTTTCTTT; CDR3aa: CASSLRGNTEAFF
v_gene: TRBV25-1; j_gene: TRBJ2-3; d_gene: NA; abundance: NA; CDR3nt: TGTGCCAGCAGTGACGGGAGTTACACAGATACGCAGTATTTT; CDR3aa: CASSDGSYTDTQYF
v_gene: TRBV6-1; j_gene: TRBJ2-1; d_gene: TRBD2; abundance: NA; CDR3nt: TGTGCCAGCAGTGAACGGGGGGGCGTTATCGAGTCTGAGCAGTTCTTC; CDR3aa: CASSERGGVIESEQFF
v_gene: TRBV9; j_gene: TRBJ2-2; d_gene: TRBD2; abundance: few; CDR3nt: TGTGCCAGCAGCCCCCTAGCGGGAGACACCGGGGAGCTGTTTTTT; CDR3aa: CASSPLAGDTGELFF
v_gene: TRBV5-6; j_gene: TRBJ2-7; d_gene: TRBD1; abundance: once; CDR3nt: TGTGCCAGCAGCTTCCGGGACAGGGGGCATCAGCAGTACTTC; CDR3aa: CASSFRDRGHQQYF